A single sample gave rise to the 23 T cell receptor beta chains below, sequenced in a study of CXCR3-negative and CXCR3-positive naive CD8 T cells. UMI-labeled 5' RACE yielded the TRB cDNA libraries. No DNA is given; TCRdb re-called the 5' RACE reads and lists each CDR3 protein once. The sample totals about 26,000 distinct CDR3 sequences; its top ten clones hold approximately 3%. The sequenced sample consisted of naive CXCR3- CD8+ T cells from blood. Subset described: CD45RO-CCR7+CD27+CD95- naive CD8+ T cells lacking CXCR3 (TNR3-). Source of these receptors: a human donor in good health. Some clones in this sample may be carry-over from other donors' samples.

V usage is TRBV14 and J usage is TRBJ2-7; the D call of TRBD1 rests on TCRdb alone, since no DNA is present to check it. CDR1 SGHDN and CDR2 FVKESK come from the germline V gene. This CDR3 spans 15 amino acids. CDR3 sequence reads: CASSLLGTGDDEQYF.

The rearrangement joins TRBV7-6 to TRBJ1-1. This CDR3 has 15 residues. Germline V gene lookup returns CDR1 SGHVS and CDR2 FNYEAQ. The chain's CDR3 is CASSLGLGGYTEAFF.

This chain uses TRBV28 with TRBJ1-5; TCRdb's assignment of TRBD1 cannot be checked, as there is no DNA. The CDR3 contains 20 residues. Germline V gives CDR1 MDHEN, CDR2 SYDVKM. The CDR3 sequence: CASSLFLRDVEVISNQPQHF.

This chain connects TRBV19 to TRBJ1-1; TCRdb gives TRBD1 as the D gene, but with no DNA this cannot be confirmed. The germline V gene has CDR1 LNHDA and CDR2 SQIVND (reference sequence). The CDR3 length is 13 residues. The CDR3 region is CASSFRGRTEAFF.

The genes are TRBV10-3 and TRBJ1-1. The CDR3 spans 13 residues. Germline assignment: CDR1 ENHRY and CDR2 SYGVKD. CDR3 loop: CAISRDEPTEAFF.

V is TRBV3-1 and J is TRBJ2-3; as DNA is missing, the TRBD2 call by TCRdb cannot be tested. This CDR3 is built from 19 residues. Germline loops: CDR1 LGHDT, CDR2 YNNKEL (reference sequence). The CDR3 here is CASSQDLLAGGASTDTQYF.

The genes are TRBV7-9 and TRBJ2-7; TCRdb indicates TRBD1, and absent DNA this call remains unverified. Germline-derived CDR1 and CDR2 are SEHNR and FQNEAQ (reference sequence). CDR3 length: 14 amino acids. CDR3: CASSTGQRDYEQYF. The entire variable domain, with the rest obtained from reference TRBV7-9 and TRBJ2-7, is as follows: DTGVSQNPRHKITKRGQNVTFRCDPISEHNRLYWYRQTLGQGPEFLTYFQNEAQLEKSRLLSDRFSAERPKGSFSTLEIQRTEQGDSAMYLCASSTGQRDYEQYFGPGTRLTVT.

This sequence joins TRBV10-3 and TRBJ2-7; the TCRdb D gene call, TRBD1, has no DNA to confirm it. The V gene's germline CDR1 is ENHRY and CDR2 SYGVKD. The length of the CDR3 is 12 residues. CDR3 loop: CAIRTGDYEQYF.

The CDR3 loop reads CASSPMTGSYNSPLHF. The chain combines TRBV28 with TRBJ1-6; TCRdb returns TRBD1, unconfirmable since there is no DNA. Germline V gene sequence: CDR1 MDHEN, CDR2 SYDVKM. The CDR3 has 16 residues.

The rearrangement joins TRBV5-1 to TRBJ2-7. The CDR3 is 14 residues long. Germline assignment: CDR1 SGHRS and CDR2 YFSETQ. The CDR3 sequence: CASSLDSGIYEQYF.

This sequence joins TRBV7-9 and TRBJ1-2; TCRdb proposes TRBD1, but this gene call is untestable without DNA. Germline V gene data show CDR1 as SEHNR and CDR2 as FQNEAQ (reference sequence). The CDR3 totals 15 residues. The CDR3 region is CASSPGTVLMDGYTF.

The chain combines TRBV7-9 with TRBJ2-7. Germline V gene sequence: CDR1 SEHNR, CDR2 FQNEAQ (reference sequence). This CDR3 has 13 amino acids. The CDR3 reads CASSHDSSYEQYF.

The chain employs TRBV6-2 or TRBV6-3 and TRBJ2-3; lacking DNA, the TRBD1 call made by TCRdb goes unchecked. The CDR3 is 16 amino acids. The germline CDR1 and CDR2 sequences are MNHEY and SVGEGT. The CDR3 reads CASSYSMGGSTDTQYF.

The CDR3 protein is CASSLPRGSSTEGYTF. The chain combines TRBV7-9 with TRBJ1-2. The CDR3 is 16 residues long. Germline CDR1 reads SEHNR; CDR2 reads FQNEAQ (reference sequence).

The rearrangement joins TRBV3-1 to TRBJ1-1; TCRdb's assignment of TRBD1 cannot be checked, as there is no DNA. The germline gives CDR1 LGHDT, CDR2 YNNKEL (reference sequence). The CDR3 consists of 15 residues. The CDR3: CASSPLSRGDTEAFF.

The genes are TRBV2 and TRBJ1-1. Germline CDR1 and CDR2: SNHLY and FYNNEI. The CDR3 is 14 amino acids. CDR3 protein: CASSGEGANTEAFF.

This chain links TRBV23-1 with TRBJ2-1. TRBV23-1 belongs to the ORF category, with a function that is uncertain. The CDR3 sequence is 14 residues long. The CDR3 reads CASSHSSAYNEQFF.

The chain recombines TRBV13 with TRBJ2-5; checking the TCRdb D call of TRBD1 is not possible without DNA. This CDR3 contains 15 residues. Germline values: CDR1 PRHDT, CDR2 FYEKMQ (reference sequence). The CDR3 protein is CASSRTGTGRQTQYF.

This sequence joins TRBV6-6 and TRBJ2-3. The CDR3 length is 12 residues. Germline loops: CDR1 MNHNY, CDR2 SVGAGI (reference sequence). The CDR3 loop reads CASGGGTDTQYF.

V gene TRBV28 combines with J gene TRBJ1-2; with no DNA, the TCRdb D assignment of TRBD1 cannot be verified. The CDR3 is 12 residues long. CDR1 MDHEN and CDR2 SYDVKM come from the germline V gene. This CDR3 reads CASSSRLGGYTF.

By frequency, this clonotype registers medium-sized. J is TRBJ2-3 and V is TRBV15; TCRdb's D call of TRBD2 is untestable without DNA. Per the germline V gene, CDR1 is LNHNV and CDR2 is YYDKDF (reference sequence). CDR3 length: 16 residues. The CDR3 loop is CATSRSGGGGTDTQYF.

The genes are TRBV12-3 or TRBV12-4 and TRBJ2-1; TCRdb designates TRBD1, a call that cannot be tested without DNA. This CDR3 is 12 amino acids long. CDR3 residues: CASSPPGYEQFF.

The chain employs TRBV7-9 and TRBJ2-7. The CDR3 covers 13 residues. In germline, CDR1 is SEHNR, CDR2 FQNEAQ (reference sequence). This chain's CDR3 is CASSLNSLYEQYF.